This T cell receptor (beta chain) derives from a study of identical twins. In germline, CDR1 is MGHRA, CDR2 YSYEKL. Trimming stripped 0 bases from V and 3 bases from J, with 6 bases between. The CDR3 runs 14 residues. Study-level points and caveats: Out-of-frame alpha sequences common to twins exhibited a surplus of low generation probability.

In regard to this clonotype: Its specificity is not known.

All donors comprised healthy Caucasians. TCRdb reprocessed the 5' RACE reads with MiXCR, giving one entry per CDR3 protein. Among 300,000 or so distinct CDR3 sequences listed, more than 8% were seen once. These data were also filed under a second study, of yellow fever vaccine responses in identical twins. From that study: The T cell response to vaccination in identical twins was reportedly partly convergent and partly personalized.

This TCR was sampled from a woman aged 18-35 years in good health. The sequenced sample consisted of CD8+ T cells sorted from blood. This chain links TRBV4-1 with TRBJ2-1; D is undetermined. The CDR3 DNA follows: TGCGCCAGCAGCCAAGAGTCAAGCTACAATGAGCAGTTCTTC. This sequence encodes CASSQESSYNEQFF.